This T cell receptor beta chain emerged from a study of OX40 agonist ivuxolimab in advanced cancers. For the study at large: Treatment received earlier with anti-PD-1, anti-PD-L1 or anti-CTLA-4 agents was allowed, and less than 45% had some.

A note on this clone: As yet, its antigen is unknown.

Findings and caveats of the study: Blood T cells, both CD4+ and CD8+, expanded clonally by week 6 at 0.1 to 3.0 mg/kg.

CDR3 length: 13 residues. V dropped 6 bases and J dropped 2; count of bases not matched to a gene: 4. CDR1 is LNHNV and CDR2 is YYDKDF in the germline V gene (reference sequence). Profiling relied on immunoSEQ multiplex PCR, and the TCRdb table lists in-frame clones only, not all of them. The repertoire holds more than 80,000 clones, with about 92% as singletons. Systemic immunosuppression or autoimmune disease history was grounds to exclude patients. This sample comprised CD4+ or CD8+ T cells sorted from blood, obtained in a trial of the OX40 agonist ivuxolimab. V and J are TRBV15 and TRBJ2-7; 7 bases align to TRBD1. The TCR was taken from an adult with an advanced solid tumor such as melanoma, head and neck, liver or kidney cancer. The CDR3 region is CATSRDSPYEQYF. Here the CDR3 DNA reads TGTGCCACCAGTAGGGACAGTCCCTACGAGCAGTACTTC.